A selection of T cell receptor beta chains follows, all from one sample in a study of blood T cell repertoires in COVID-19. This table comes from immunoSEQ multiplex PCR, and its TCRdb copy is limited to in-frame clones, with some not included. The data contain approximately 250,000 clones, 80% to 95% of them singletons. Sequenced: peripheral blood. The receptors derive from a man younger than 40 with COVID-19, enrolled during active disease. The CDR3 runs from the conserved cysteine through the conserved F or W. The D gene is left open where the match is weak.

v_gene: TRBV5-4
j_gene: TRBJ2-3
d_gene: TRBD1
CDR3aa: CASSRTGYEDTQYF
CDR3nt: TGTGCCAGCAGCCGGACAGGGTATGAAGATACGCAGTATTTT

v_gene: TRBV7-9
j_gene: TRBJ2-1
d_gene: TRBD2
CDR3aa: CASSSSGGGPRQFF
CDR3nt: TGTGCCAGCAGCTCTAGCGGGGGGGGACCTCGGCAGTTCTTC

v_gene: TRBV19
j_gene: TRBJ1-1
d_gene: TRBD1
CDR3aa: CASSLGQGGTEAFF
CDR3nt: TGTGCCAGTAGTTTGGGACAGGGAGGTACTGAAGCTTTCTTT

v_gene: TRBV7-3
j_gene: TRBJ1-2
d_gene: TRBD1
CDR3aa: CASSSGQGGGYTF
CDR3nt: TGTGCCAGCAGCTCGGGACAGGGGGGTGGCTACACCTTC

v_gene: TRBV14
j_gene: TRBJ1-6
d_gene: TRBD1
CDR3aa: CASSSDRPSGLYYNSPLHF
CDR3nt: TGTGCCAGCAGCTCGGACAGGCCTTCGGGATTATATTATAATTCACCCCTCCACTTT

v_gene: TRBV11-1
j_gene: TRBJ1-6
d_gene: .
CDR3aa: CASSTQQGSPLHF
CDR3nt: TGTGCCAGCAGCACCCAACAGGGATCACCCCTCCACTTT

v_gene: TRBV19
j_gene: TRBJ1-5
d_gene: .
CDR3aa: CASSGARQPQHF
CDR3nt: TGTGCCAGTAGTGGGGCTCGACAGCCCCAGCATTTT

v_gene: TRBV3-1/TRBV3-2
j_gene: TRBJ1-3
d_gene: .
CDR3aa: CASSQARGTGNTIYF
CDR3nt: TGTGCCAGCAGCCAAGCGCGGGGTACTGGAAACACCATATATTTT

v_gene: TRBV7-9
j_gene: TRBJ2-6
d_gene: .
CDR3aa: CASSPDPQGHGANVLTF
CDR3nt: TGTGCCAGCAGCCCAGATCCCCAGGGCCATGGGGCCAACGTCCTGACTTTC

v_gene: TRBV5-4
j_gene: TRBJ2-5
d_gene: .
CDR3aa: CASSQAHSGGETQYF
CDR3nt: TGTGCCAGCAGCCAAGCCCATAGCGGAGGGGAGACCCAGTACTTC

v_gene: TRBV4-2
j_gene: TRBJ2-7
d_gene: .
CDR3aa: CASSQEYTISYEQYF
CDR3nt: TGTGCCAGCAGCCAAGAATACACCATTTCCTACGAGCAGTACTTC

v_gene: TRBV6-5
j_gene: TRBJ2-7
d_gene: .
CDR3aa: CASSPGNYEQYF
CDR3nt: TGTGCCAGCAGTCCGGGGAACTACGAGCAGTACTTC

v_gene: TRBV10-3
j_gene: TRBJ1-1
d_gene: .
CDR3aa: CAISDWNEDTEAFF
CDR3nt: TGTGCCATCAGTGACTGGAATGAGGACACTGAAGCTTTCTTT

v_gene: TRBV5-1
j_gene: TRBJ1-3
d_gene: .
CDR3aa: CASSLGMSRPGNTIYF
CDR3nt: TGCGCCAGCAGCTTGGGTATGAGCAGGCCTGGAAACACCATATATTTT

v_gene: TRBV6-5
j_gene: TRBJ1-1
d_gene: .
CDR3aa: CASSSTGNPNTEAFF
CDR3nt: TGTGCCAGCAGTTCCACAGGAAATCCGAACACTGAAGCTTTCTTT